This TCR beta chain is drawn from a study of Tregs in tolerant kidney transplant recipients (dated by TCRdb to the late 2010s). Looking at the study overall: Transplants used related donors with nonmyeloablative bone marrow transplantation; mixed chimerism was transient in the human trials. The study used TCRbeta sequencing to identify donor-specific regulatory T cells before combined kidney and bone marrow transplantation, then tracked those cells after transplant. Broader findings and caveats from the paper: Expanding Tregs with activated donor B cells appeared to identify the most biologically relevant and donor-specific TCRbeta repertoire. For some patients the PCR primers changed over time, which made it impossible to compare the samples from those patients at the nucleotide level. In tolerant patients, donor-specific Tregs expanded more than Tregs overall, which suggests antigen-driven rather than nonspecific expansion. The study was limited by small patient numbers, and the findings need validation in larger populations and under other immunosuppression protocols. Biological reproducibility was not directly addressed, though technical replication error appeared minimal.

For TCRbeta CDR3 sequencing, genomic DNA from the sorted cells was extracted using the QIAGEN DNeasy Blood and Tissue Kit. High-throughput TCRbeta CDR3 sequencing, including PCR amplification with bias correction and internal controls, was performed commercially through immunoSEQ. The authors' analysis ran thus. Unique productive TCRbeta sequences were defined by CDR3 nucleotide sequence when primers matched and otherwise by CDR3 amino acid sequence together with Vbeta and Jbeta genes. Sorting error was corrected by removing sequences shared between sorted populations at a frequency ratio of 2:1 or less, and the remaining shared sequences were assigned to the higher population. A sequence was defined as donor-reactive if the sequence was expanded at least 5-fold in CFSE-low cells compared with unstimulated cells and had a frequency of at least 0.01% in CFSE-low cells. Jensen-Shannon divergence, calculated on the top 100 TCRbeta sequences ranked by frequency, was used to quantify repertoire divergence. When a sample had multiple sequencing runs, each run was corrected for sorting error separately and the runs were then pooled. This is the immuneACCESS table as TCRdb keeps it, with only in-frame sequences that have V and J called. A part of the clones is gone; compared with another copy, unresolved V genes explain less than half, and the rest is unexplained. The V and J calls and clone size were taken over from that table, and D and trimming were inferred from the DNA. This sample comprises about 87,000 clones, approximately 93% of them detected only once. The ten largest clones take up 0.4% to 0.55% of the sample.

With respect to this clone: Its recognized antigen is unknown. The record has no base qualities; no much larger clone is one base away.

The sample's time point, from its label and the paper: blood sample drawn before combined kidney and bone marrow transplant. Thawed PBMCs were FACS-sorted into unstimulated Tregs (CD4+CD25+CD127-), CD4+ non-Tregs (CD4+CD25-), CD4 cells and CD8 cells. The patients were a few recipients of combined kidney and bone marrow transplants from the ITN036ST trial, and samples were available only from these trial subjects. Healthy control blood was processed to PBMCs by Ficoll density gradient and cryopreserved, and patient PBMCs were collected before and after transplant. The TCR originated in a human donor who received a combined kidney and bone marrow transplant. This material consisted of CD4+ T cells from blood, taken before the transplant.

CDR3 region: CASSRDRYEQYF. At the DNA level, the sequence is TGTGCCAGCAGTCGGGACAGATACGAGCAGTACTTC. The sequence joins TRBV7-9 to TRBJ2-7, with 7 middle bases fitting TRBD1. The germline V gene (reference sequence) yields SEHNR for CDR1 and FQNEAQ for CDR2. Including cysteine and phenylalanine, the CDR3 has 12 amino acids. The sequence is cut down to CDR3 DNA, 36 bases in frame from base 1. V is cut back by 6 bases and J by 4 bases, with 3 bases in the junction unmatched. This CDR3, with the reference TRBV7-9 and TRBJ2-7 proteins standing in past its ends, gives the full variable domain DTGVSQNPRHKITKRGQNVTFRCDPISEHNRLYWYRQTLGQGPEFLTYFQNEAQLEKSRLLSDRFSAERPKGSFSTLEIQRTEQGDSAMYLCASSRDRYEQYFGPGTRLTVT.